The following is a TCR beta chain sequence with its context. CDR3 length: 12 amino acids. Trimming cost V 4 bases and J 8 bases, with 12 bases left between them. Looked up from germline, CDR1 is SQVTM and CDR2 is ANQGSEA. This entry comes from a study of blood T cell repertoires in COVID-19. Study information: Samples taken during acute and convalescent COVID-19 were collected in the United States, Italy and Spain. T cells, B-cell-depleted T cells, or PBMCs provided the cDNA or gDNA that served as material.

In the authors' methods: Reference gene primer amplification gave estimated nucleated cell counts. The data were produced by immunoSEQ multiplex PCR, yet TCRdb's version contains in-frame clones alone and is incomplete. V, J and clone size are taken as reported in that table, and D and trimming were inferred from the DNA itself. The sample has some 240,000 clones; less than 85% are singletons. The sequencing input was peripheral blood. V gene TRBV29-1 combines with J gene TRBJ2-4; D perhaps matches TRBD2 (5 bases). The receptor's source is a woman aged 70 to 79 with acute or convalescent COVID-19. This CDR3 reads CSVASRVHIQYF. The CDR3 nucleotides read TGCAGCGTTGCTAGCCGGGTGCACATTCAGTACTTC.